This T cell receptor (beta chain) is from a study of T cells in Graves' hyperthyroidism and ophthalmopathy. Hyperthyroidism in the patients, aged 18 to 65, was newly diagnosed and under 2 months in duration. Each diagnosis drew on symptoms, thyroxine, TRAb, thyroid ultrasound and orbital computed tomography findings. Preceding any ophthalmopathy symptoms, the blood sample dates from first hyperthyroidism diagnosis. Fresh peripheral blood, around 9.3 ml, was the source of the PBMCs. The CDR3 loop spans 12 amino acids. Germline CDR1 reads SGHDN; CDR2 reads FVKESK. The V end lost 0 bases, the J end lost 9 bases, and 8 bases lay between the germline ends. This clonotype was observed at least ten times. TCR beta CDR3 region amplification was performed from RNA transcripts. The TCR CDR3 first-round RT-PCR relied on the HTBI primer set. TCRdb reanalysed the multiplex PCR reads using MiXCR and keeps one entry per CDR3 protein. The table has some 600,000 distinct CDR3 sequences, more than 11% seen once.

Sequenced material: blood. This chain links TRBV14 with TRBJ2-5; D is undetermined. The clonotype originates from a woman aged 30 to 39 with Graves' hyperthyroidism that later progressed to Graves' ophthalmopathy. CDR3 in DNA: TGTGCCAGCAGCCAAGATCGGATAGCCCAGTACTTC. This codes for CASSQDRIAQYF.